These 21 T cell receptor beta chains share one sample of origin, sequenced in a study of T cell responses to AZD1222 COVID-19 vaccine. TCRdb's table, derived via immunoSEQ multiplex PCR, lists solely in-frame clones and lacks some. The table includes about 83,000 clones, over 75% detected once. This material consisted of peripheral blood, taken on day 0 of AZD1222 vaccination. The origin of the receptors is an adult in good health.

This clone was observed once. The V call is TRBV4-1, the J call TRBJ1-1; D unclear. Germline assignment: CDR1 MGHRA and CDR2 YSYEKL. Trimming removed 0 bases at V and 11 bases at J, with 13 bases between. The CDR3 runs to 13 residues. The CDR3 loop is CASSQDLAIEAFF. The CDR3 region has the DNA TGCGCCAGCAGCCAAGATCTAGCGATTGAGGCTTTCTTT.

The chain carries TRBV6-5 and TRBJ1-3; TRBD1 matches at 7 bases. CDR1 is MNHEY and CDR2 is SVGAGI in the germline V gene. J lost 9 bases, V lost 6 bases, and 8 bases had no gene match. The CDR3 is 13 amino acids. CDR3 residues: CASSVGGGSTIYF. Here the CDR3 DNA reads TGTGCCAGCAGCGTAGGGGGCGGGAGCACCATATATTTT.

The chain is built from TRBV27 and TRBJ1-2; 7 positions match TRBD1. V lost 0 bases to trimming and J lost 7 bases; unmatched junction nucleotides: 8. The CDR3 spans 15 residues. The germline V gene encodes CDR1 MNHEY and CDR2 SMNVEV (reference sequence). The CDR3 region has the DNA TGTGCCAGCAGTTTATCTAGGGGGCGCGGGGGTGGCTACACCTTC. It encodes CASSLSRGRGGGYTF.

The CDR3 is CASSLESGGAGELFF. In nucleotides, the CDR3 is TGTGCCAGCAGCTTAGAGTCAGGGGGAGCCGGGGAGCTGTTTTTT. The chain uses TRBV7-7 and TRBJ2-2, with 7 bases aligning to TRBD1. The CDR3 runs 15 residues. Germline loops: CDR1 SSHAT, CDR2 FNYEAQ (reference sequence). V lost 1 base to trimming and J lost 6 bases; unmatched junction nucleotides: 5. Based on the CDR3 plus reference TRBV7-7 and TRBJ2-2, the full variable domain is GAGVSQSPRYKVTKRGQDVTLRCDPISSHATLYWYQQALGQGPEFLTYFNYEAQPDKSGLPSDRFSAERPEGSISTLTIQRTEQRDSAMYRCASSLESGGAGELFFGEGSRLTVL.

Here the CDR3 reads CASSAGQGNYGYTF. The CDR3 coding sequence is TGTGCCAGCAGCGCTGGACAGGGAAACTATGGCTACACCTTC. The chain couples TRBV6-5 to TRBJ1-2, with 8 bases identical to TRBD1. The length of the CDR3 is 14 residues. Germline V gives CDR1 MNHEY, CDR2 SVGAGI. Unmatched junction bases numbered 5, after V lost 6 bases and J lost 2 bases.

To note about this clone: An end of the junction differs from the germline gene, which may be a read error. This chain uses TRBV7-7 with TRBJ2-5, with 16 bases identical to TRBD2. The CDR3 extends over 17 amino acids. CDR1 and CDR2 (germline): SSHAT, FNYEAQ (reference sequence). The CDR3 region is CASSSGLAGGLGETQYF. The DNA of the CDR3 is TGTGCTAGCAGCTCGGGACTAGCGGGAGGGTTGGGGGAGACCCAGTACTTC. Complete variable domain (other parts from reference TRBV7-7 and TRBJ2-5): GAGVSQSPRYKVTKRGQDVTLRCDPISSHATLYWYQQALGQGPEFLTYFNYEAQPDKSGLPSDRFSAERPEGSISTLTIQRTEQRDSAMYRCASSSGLAGGLGETQYFGPGTRLLVL.

This rearrangement joins TRBV21-1 to TRBJ2-7; TRBD1 was called by the table and not checked on the DNA. TRBV21-1 is marked as a pseudogene. The CDR3 consists of 15 residues. CDR3 region: CASSVPWTAPPEQYF. The CDR3 DNA reads TGTGCCAGCAGCGTCCCTTGGACAGCCCCCCCCGAGCAGTACTTC.

This chain joins TRBV7-9 and TRBJ2-1; TRBD2 is a possible D gene (5 bases). CDR3 size: 12 residues. The V gene's germline CDR1 is SEHNR and CDR2 FQNEAQ (reference sequence). Trimming pared 5 bases from V and 11 bases from J, leaving 13 bases between. The CDR3 DNA reads as TGTGCCAGCAGCCTTGGACTGTTTCAGCAGTTCTTC. It codes for CASSLGLFQQFF.

J is TRBJ1-2 and V is TRBV5-1; D might be TRBD1 (5 bases). Trimming pared 4 bases from V and 2 bases from J, leaving 9 bases between. The germline V gene encodes CDR1 SGHRS and CDR2 YFSETQ. This CDR3 is 13 amino acids long. The chain's CDR3 is CASSPRQNYGYTF. The CDR3 region has the DNA TGCGCCAGCAGCCCCAGACAGAACTATGGCTACACCTTC.

The chain combines TRBV14 with TRBJ2-2, with 14 bases fitting TRBD2. CDR3 length equals 17 residues. J gave up 6 bases and V 8 bases, and 11 bases lay outside the gene matches. CDR1 is SGHDN and CDR2 is FVKESK in the germline V gene. CDR3 sequence: CASAPGLAGEWAGELFF. Here the CDR3 DNA reads TGTGCCAGCGCACCGGGACTAGCGGGAGAGTGGGCCGGGGAGCTGTTTTTT.

The chain uses TRBV2 and TRBJ2-3; TRBD2 might be the D (6 bases). CDR3 length: 13 amino acids. V lost 11 bases and J lost 7, with 19 bases in between. Germline CDR1 and CDR2: SNHLY and FYNNEI. The CDR3 here is CAAKEAGPNTQYF. The DNA for the CDR3 is TGTGCCGCGAAAGAAGCGGGCCCTAATACGCAGTATTTT.

The V and J genes are TRBV20-1 and TRBJ2-2; D may be TRBD1 or TRBD2 (5 bases each). The CDR3 consists of 12 residues. Germline loops: CDR1 DFQATT, CDR2 SNEGSKA (reference sequence). V lost 3 bases and J 5 bases, leaving 7 bases between the germline ends. CDR3 in DNA: TGCAGTGCTAGTTGGGGGACCGGGGAGCTGTTTTTT. Its protein is CSASWGTGELFF.

This clone was seen more than once but under ten times. The V gene is TRBV27, the J gene TRBJ1-2; D remains unclear. The CDR3 consists of 13 residues. Per germline, CDR1 MNHEY and CDR2 SMNVEV (reference sequence). V was shortened by 3 bases and J by 8 bases, with 13 bases between the two germline ends. CDR3 protein: CASSFSPILGYTF. In nucleotides, the CDR3 is TGTGCCAGCAGTTTCTCACCGATTTTGGGCTACACCTTC.

The genes are TRBV5-1 and TRBJ2-7; no firm D call. CDR3 length: 14 amino acids. Germline V CDR1 and CDR2: SGHRS, YFSETQ. The V gene lost 0 bases and the J gene lost 4 bases, with 11 bases spanning the gap. CDR3 loop: CASSLDIGGYEQYF. DNA of the CDR3: TGCGCCAGCAGCTTGGACATTGGTGGGTACGAGCAGTACTTC.

This chain joins TRBV28 and TRBJ1-1; 7 positions agree with TRBD1. V was pared by 5 bases and J by 1 base, with 7 bases of the junction left unmatched. The CDR3 runs to 15 residues. Germline V gene lookup returns CDR1 MDHEN and CDR2 SYDVKM. The CDR3, as DNA: TGTGCCAGCAGTACAGACAGGGTGGGGAACACTGAAGCTTTCTTT. Its protein product is CASSTDRVGNTEAFF.

This clone turned up a few times. The CDR3 is CASSERTSGYEQYF. CDR3 DNA: TGTGCCAGCAGTGAAAGGACTAGCGGCTACGAGCAGTACTTC. V gene TRBV2 combines with J gene TRBJ2-7; TRBD2 matches 10 bases. Germline lookup yields CDR1 SNHLY and CDR2 FYNNEI. The CDR3 length is 14 residues. V was clipped by 2 bases and J by 3 bases; unmatched bases: 1.

The chain recombines TRBV24-1 with TRBJ1-1; tentatively, D is TRBD1 (5 bases). Per germline, CDR1 KGHDR and CDR2 SFDVKD. V lost 3 bases and J lost 11, with 15 bases in between. This CDR3 spans 13 amino acids. DNA for the CDR3: TGTGCCACCAGTGATACCGGGACTGTGGGCGCTTTCTTT. This sequence encodes CATSDTGTVGAFF.

V is TRBV29-1 and J is TRBJ2-1; no clear D gene. Between the trimmed V and J ends, which lost 7 bases and 9 bases, there was a span of 13 bases. The CDR3 runs to 11 residues. Germline CDR1 SQVTM, CDR2 ANQGSEA. The CDR3 protein is CSAGPAGEQFF. The CDR3 DNA reads as TGCAGCGCCGGGCCGGCAGGTGAGCAGTTCTTC.

This chain joins TRBV28 and TRBJ2-3, with D perhaps assigned TRBD1 or TRBD2 (5 bases each). Germline loops: CDR1 MDHEN, CDR2 SYDVKM. The CDR3 covers 16 residues. V was pared by 7 bases and J by 1 base, with 18 bases between. The CDR3 sequence is CASTHPVGVRTDTQYF. In DNA form, the CDR3 reads TGTGCCAGCACCCACCCGGTGGGGGTACGCACAGATACGCAGTATTTT.

The chain joins TRBV7-8 to TRBJ1-5; TRBD1 is a possible D gene (5 bases). The CDR3 runs to 20 residues. Looked up from germline, CDR1 is SGHVS and CDR2 is FQNEAQ. V was cut by 2 bases and J by 0 bases, with 23 bases left in between. The CDR3 region has the DNA TGTGCCAGCAGCTTACGCGGAAATGGGCGGGGGGTGTATAGCAATCAGCCCCAGCATTTT. Protein product: CASSLRGNGRGVYSNQPQHF.

The rearrangement joins TRBV5-1 to TRBJ1-2, with D possibly matching TRBD1 (5 bases). Germline V gene lookup returns CDR1 SGHRS and CDR2 YFSETQ. V shed 7 bases and J shed 2 bases, with 12 bases lying between them. The CDR3 has 13 residues. The CDR3 sequence is CASSRGINYGYTF. The CDR3 nucleotides are TGCGCCAGCTCGCGGGGGATAAACTATGGCTACACCTTC.